This T cell receptor (beta chain) was identified during a study of tumor-infiltrating lymphocytes in localized non-small cell lung cancer (dated by TCRdb to the early 2020s). About the investigation overall: The cohort included patients whose samples were collected after neoadjuvant chemotherapy, as well as both smokers and never-smokers and several histologies. Each patient provided resected tumor tissue plus uninvolved lung tissue from the same patient, with the uninvolved lung tissue described as non-adjacent to the tumor. TCR sequencing was one of several integrated assays, alongside flow cytometry, multiplex immunofluorescence, RNA-seq, exome sequencing and proteomics, applied to the same patients. For around 57 patients, immunoSEQ T-cell fraction was compared between paired tumor and uninvolved lung. The overall ICON cohort comprised 150 surgical patients with localized non-small cell lung cancer whose tumors were resected. Points the paper makes about the study in general: Because assay coverage varied across patients depending on available tissue quantity, TCR sequencing was performed for only a subset of the cohort. Recurrence-free survival showed no association with tumor T-cell fraction measured by TCR sequencing (p = 0.61). In line with immunofluorescence CD3 counts, TCRbeta sequencing supported higher T cell infiltration in tumors compared with uninvolved lung tissue. TCR-derived T-cell fraction did not differ between the flow cytometry-defined immunotypes IM1 (good prognosis) and IM2 (poor prognosis). Because different pieces of the same tissue were used for different assays, technical variation could not be separated from intratumor heterogeneity.

The first patient joined ICON in April 2016, and enrollment wrapped up when the last patient was enrolled in late 2018. In a subcohort of 70 to 95 patients, fresh tumor and matched uninvolved tissue were collected for in-depth immune analyses, with TCR sequencing among those analyses. DNA isolated from bulk tissue, without cell sorting, was used for TCR sequencing. The T-cell fraction in tumor and uninvolved lung tissue was obtained from TCR sequencing using the immunoSEQ assay. The source study handled its data this way. In the survival analysis, patients were divided into a high T-cell fraction group (upper tertile) and a low T-cell fraction group (lower two tertiles), and the two groups were compared using a log-rank test. A signed-rank test was used to test paired tumor versus uninvolved lung differences in T-cell fraction. Held by TCRdb, this immuneACCESS table contains in-frame sequences only and omits some clones. Under half of the omission traces to an unresolved V gene where checked; the cause of the rest is unknown. D and trimming come from the DNA, and the V and J calls and clone size come from that table. The sample table lists 15,000 to 16,000 clones, approximately 62% of them with a count of one. 5% to 6% of the sample is in the top ten clones.

CDR1 SSHAT and CDR2 FNYEAQ were looked up in the germline V gene (reference sequence). Reading from cysteine to phenylalanine, the CDR3 counts 15 amino acids. Only the CDR3 DNA is retained, 45 bases long and in frame from the first base. On this clone itself: The antigen it recognizes is unknown. Compared with germline, one end of the junction differs, possibly owing to a read error.

This clonotype originated in a human donor with non-small cell lung cancer. The sample comprised lung tumor tissue. The receptor chain draws on TRBV7-7 and TRBJ2-5; 6 matching bases give a weak D call of TRBD1. Read as DNA, the sequence is TGTGCTAGCAGCGTCTTACGCAGGGGCAAAGAGACCCAGTACTTC. This sequence encodes CASSVLRRGKETQYF. Reference TRBV7-7 and TRBJ2-5 proteins supply the regions before and after the CDR3; the full variable domain is: GAGVSQSPRYKVTKRGQDVTLRCDPISSHATLYWYQQALGQGPEFLTYFNYEAQPDKSGLPSDRFSAERPEGSISTLTIQRTEQRDSAMYRCASSVLRRGKETQYFGPGTRLLVL.